This T cell receptor (beta chain) is drawn from a study of blood T cell dynamics during melanoma immunotherapy. Germline CDR1 is LGHNA and CDR2 is YSLEER. The CDR3 has 15 residues. V was pared by 0 bases and J by 7 bases, with 13 bases between. The time point denotes: pre-treatment baseline. Every bulk PBMC sample received the same 350 ng of DNA. Sequencing used immunoSEQ multiplex PCR; TCRdb keeps in-frame clones, though not all of them. Of about 4,900 clones listed, around 88% are singletons. This TCR was sampled from a human donor with melanoma. The rearrangement uses TRBV4-3 and TRBJ1-5; D uncertain. Source: blood, taken from a patient treated with checkpoint blockade. The CDR3 loop reads CASSQDLPGGQPQHF. The CDR3 DNA follows: TGCGCCAGCAGCCAAGATCTCCCGGGCGGGCAGCCCCAGCATTTT.